The T cell receptor beta chain under discussion was sequenced for a study of breast tumors, draining lymph nodes, adjacent tissues. TCRdb passed the multiplex PCR reads through MiXCR, listing each CDR3 protein once. The table has approximately 90,000 distinct CDR3 sequences, roughly 30% seen once; the top ten hold over 8%. This CDR3 has 15 residues. The V gene end was trimmed by 3 bases and the J gene end by 6 bases; junction bases not matched to a gene: 3. Germline values: CDR1 SEHNR, CDR2 FQNEAQ (reference sequence). This clonotype was counted at least ten times. Its antigen is unidentified. Breast cancer patients provided tissue from their axillary draining lymph nodes. Findings and caveats of the study: Compared with lymph nodes, tumors were less diverse; compared with nontumor tissue, more.

The sequence was collected from a female donor with breast cancer. Some clones in this sample may be carry-over from other donors' samples. The J gene is TRBJ2-1, the V gene TRBV7-9; 12 bases agree with TRBD2. Sequenced: axillary lymph node tissue. CDR3 DNA: TGTGCCAGCAGCTTGACTAGCGGGAGTAGCAATGAGCAGTTCTTC. This sequence encodes CASSLTSGSSNEQFF.